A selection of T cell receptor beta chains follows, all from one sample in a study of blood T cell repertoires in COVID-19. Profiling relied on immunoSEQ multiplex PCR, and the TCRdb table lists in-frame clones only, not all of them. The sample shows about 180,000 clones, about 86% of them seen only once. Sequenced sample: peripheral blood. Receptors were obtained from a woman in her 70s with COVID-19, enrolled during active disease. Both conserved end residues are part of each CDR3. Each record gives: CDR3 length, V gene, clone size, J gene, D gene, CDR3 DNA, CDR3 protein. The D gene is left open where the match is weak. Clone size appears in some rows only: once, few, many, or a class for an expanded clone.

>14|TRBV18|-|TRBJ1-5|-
TGTGCCAGCTCACCGGGGGGAGACAATCAGCCCCAGCATTTT
CASSPGGDNQPQHF
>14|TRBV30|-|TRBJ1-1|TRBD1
TGTGCCTGGAGCCGGGGACAGATAAACACTGAAGCTTTCTTT
CAWSRGQINTEAFF
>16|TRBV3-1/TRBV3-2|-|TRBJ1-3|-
TGTGCCAGCAGCCAAGGACTTCCCGGCTCTGGAAACACCATATATTTT
CASSQGLPGSGNTIYF
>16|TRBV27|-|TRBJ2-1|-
TGTGCCAGCAGTATCCACGGGAGTAGGTCCTACAATGAGCAGTTCTTC
CASSIHGSRSYNEQFF
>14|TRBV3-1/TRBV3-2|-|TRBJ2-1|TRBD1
TGTGCCAGCAGCCACGGGACAGGCTACAATGAGCAGTTCTTC
CASSHGTGYNEQFF
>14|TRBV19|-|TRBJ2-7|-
TGTGCCAGTAGTATAGGGGGCGCCTCCTACGAGCAGTACTTC
CASSIGGASYEQYF
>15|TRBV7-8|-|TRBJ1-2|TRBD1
TGTGCCAGCAGCCCGAGGGACAGACCAAACTATGGCTACACCTTC
CASSPRDRPNYGYTF
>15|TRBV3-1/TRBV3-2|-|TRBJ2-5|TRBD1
TGTGCCAGCAGCAAACGGACAGGGATGTTGGAGACCCAGTACTTC
CASSKRTGMLETQYF
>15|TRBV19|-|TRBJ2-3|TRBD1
TGTGCCAGTAGTATAGGGGACAGGGGAGGAGGTACGCAGTATTTT
CASSIGDRGGGTQYF
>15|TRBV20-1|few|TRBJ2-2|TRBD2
TGCAGTGCTAGTTCTAGCGGGAAGTTGGGCGGGGAGCTGTTTTTT
CSASSSGKLGGELFF
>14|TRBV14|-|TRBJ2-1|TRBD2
TGTGCCAGCAGCCAAGTGGTAGCGGGGTCGAAGCAGTTCTTC
CASSQVVAGSKQFF
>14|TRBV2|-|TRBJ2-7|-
TGTGCCAGCAGTGAACTCGCAGGGCCCTACGAGCAGTACTTC
CASSELAGPYEQYF
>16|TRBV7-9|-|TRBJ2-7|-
TGTGCCAGCAGTCCTACCGCCGTGGGGAGCTCCTACGAGCAGTACTTC
CASSPTAVGSSYEQYF
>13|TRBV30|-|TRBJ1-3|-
TGTGCCTGGAGGTCCGGGATTAGAAACACCATATATTTT
CAWRSGIRNTIYF
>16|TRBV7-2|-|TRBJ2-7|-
TGTGCCAGCAGCTCAGAGACCTTTGCGGGCCGCTACGAGCAGTACTTC
CASSSETFAGRYEQYF
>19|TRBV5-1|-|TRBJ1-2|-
TGCGCCAGCAGCTCGGTCGGAAGGACAGTGGAACAGAGATACTATGGCTACACCTTC
CASSSVGRTVEQRYYGYTF
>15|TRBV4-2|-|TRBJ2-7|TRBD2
TGTGCCAGCAGCCCCGGGACTAGCGGGTACTACGAGCAGTACTTC
CASSPGTSGYYEQYF
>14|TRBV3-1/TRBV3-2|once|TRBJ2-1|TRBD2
TGTGCCAGCAGCCACACGACTAGCAAGAATGAGCAGTTCTTC
CASSHTTSKNEQFF
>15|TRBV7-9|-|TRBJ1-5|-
TGTGCCAGCAGCTTAGCAGCGGATGGCAATCAGCCCCAGCATTTT
CASSLAADGNQPQHF
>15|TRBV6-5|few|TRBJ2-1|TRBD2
TGTGCCAGCAGTCGACTAGCGGACACCTACAATGAGCAGTTCTTC
CASSRLADTYNEQFF
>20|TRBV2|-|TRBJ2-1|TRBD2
TGTGCCAGCAGTCGTTCGGGACTAGCGGGAGTGTTGAGCTCCTACAATGAGCAGTTCTTC
CASSRSGLAGVLSSYNEQFF
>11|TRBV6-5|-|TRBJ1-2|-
TGTGCCACTAAAGATCGGTCTGGCTACACCTTC
CATKDRSGYTF
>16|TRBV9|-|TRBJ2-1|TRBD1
TGTGCCAGCAGCGCGAGGGACAGGGGGCGTAACAATGAGCAGTTCTTC
CASSARDRGRNNEQFF
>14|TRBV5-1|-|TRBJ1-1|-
TGCGCCAGCAGCCACGGCGGGATGGGCACTGAAGCTTTCTTT
CASSHGGMGTEAFF
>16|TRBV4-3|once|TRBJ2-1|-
TGCGCCAGCAGCCAAGAGAATAGCGTAATGGGGGGTGAGCAGTTCTTC
CASSQENSVMGGEQFF
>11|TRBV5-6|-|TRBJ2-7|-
TGTGCCAGCAGCTTGCAGTACGAGCAGTACTTC
CASSLQYEQYF
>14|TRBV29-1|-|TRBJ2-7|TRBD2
TGCAGCGTTGTAGGACCAGCGGGGAACTACGAGCAGTACTTC
CSVVGPAGNYEQYF
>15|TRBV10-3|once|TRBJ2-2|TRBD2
TGTGCCATGGGGATTAGCGGGACTAGGACCGGGGAGCTGTTTTTT
CAMGISGTRTGELFF
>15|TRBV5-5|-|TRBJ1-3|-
TGTGCCAGCAGATGGACAGTGCGCTCTGGAAACACCATATATTTT
CASRWTVRSGNTIYF